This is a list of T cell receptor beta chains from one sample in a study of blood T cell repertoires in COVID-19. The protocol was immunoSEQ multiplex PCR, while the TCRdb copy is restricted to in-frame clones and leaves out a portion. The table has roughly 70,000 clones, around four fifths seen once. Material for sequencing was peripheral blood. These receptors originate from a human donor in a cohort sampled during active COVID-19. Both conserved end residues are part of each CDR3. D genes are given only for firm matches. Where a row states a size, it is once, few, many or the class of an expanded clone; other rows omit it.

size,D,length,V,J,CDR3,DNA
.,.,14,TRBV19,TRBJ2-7,CASASGTPIYEQYF,TGTGCCAGCGCGTCGGGAACACCAATTTACGAGCAGTACTTC
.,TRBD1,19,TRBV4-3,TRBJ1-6,CASSSVPNSGGLYNSPLHF,TGCGCCAGCAGCAGTGTACCCAATTCAGGGGGCTTATATAATTCACCCCTCCACTTT
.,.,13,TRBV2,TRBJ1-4,CASRDSYNEKLFF,TGTGCCAGCAGGGACAGTTACAATGAAAAACTGTTTTTT
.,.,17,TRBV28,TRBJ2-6,CASSPALSGSGANVLTF,TGTGCCAGCAGTCCAGCTCTGTCGGGATCTGGGGCCAACGTCCTGACTTTC
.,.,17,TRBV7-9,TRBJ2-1,CASSQSRTGSSYNEQFF,TGTGCCAGCAGCCAATCCCGGACTGGGAGCTCCTACAATGAGCAGTTCTTC
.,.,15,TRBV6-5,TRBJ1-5,CASSFPGEGNQPQHF,TGTGCCAGCAGTTTCCCGGGGGAGGGCAATCAGCCCCAGCATTTT
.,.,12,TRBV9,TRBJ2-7,CAATKQGNEQYF,TGTGCCGCGACGAAGCAGGGAAACGAGCAGTACTTC
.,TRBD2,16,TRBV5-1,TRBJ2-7,CASSEARTSGSYEQYF,TGCGCCAGCAGCGAAGCCCGGACTAGCGGGAGTTACGAGCAGTACTTC
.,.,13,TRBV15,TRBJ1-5,CATSRDRGQPQHF,TGTGCCACCAGCAGAGATCGGGGTCAGCCCCAGCATTTT
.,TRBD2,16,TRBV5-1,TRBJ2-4,CASSVGGGRTKNIQYF,TGCGCCAGCAGCGTCGGCGGGGGGAGAACCAAAAACATTCAGTACTTC
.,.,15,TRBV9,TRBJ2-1,CASSPSGNSYNEQFF,TGTGCCAGCAGCCCGAGCGGCAACTCCTACAATGAGCAGTTCTTC
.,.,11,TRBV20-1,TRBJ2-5,CSARDLGTQYF,TGCAGTGCTAGAGATCTCGGGACCCAGTACTTC
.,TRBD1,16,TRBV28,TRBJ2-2,CASSLGQVGPTGELFF,TGTGCCAGCAGTTTAGGACAGGTCGGTCCAACCGGGGAGCTGTTTTTT
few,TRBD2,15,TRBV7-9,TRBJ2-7,CASSAPWREANEQYF,TGTGCCAGCAGCGCCCCTTGGCGGGAGGCAAACGAGCAGTACTTC
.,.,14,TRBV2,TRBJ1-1,CASSEPGRSTEAFF,TGTGCCAGCAGTGAACCGGGAAGGTCCACTGAAGCTTTCTTT
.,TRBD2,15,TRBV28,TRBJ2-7,CASSLSGTSGTYPFF,TGTGCCAGCAGTTTGTCCGGGACTAGCGGGACCTATCCTTTCTTC
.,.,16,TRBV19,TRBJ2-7,CASSIGRGFNSYEQYF,TGTGCCAGTAGTATTGGAAGAGGGTTTAATTCCTACGAGCAGTACTTC
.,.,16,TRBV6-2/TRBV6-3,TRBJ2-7,CASSYGSGTYRWEQYF,TGTGCCAGCAGTTACGGGTCCGGGACTTACCGCTGGGAGCAGTACTTC
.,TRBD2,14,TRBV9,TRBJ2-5,CASARGLAKETQYF,TGTGCCAGCGCCCGGGGACTAGCGAAAGAGACCCAGTACTTC
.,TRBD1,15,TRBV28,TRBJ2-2,CASRPGTGPTGELFF,TGTGCCAGCAGACCGGGGACAGGCCCCACCGGGGAGCTGTTTTTT
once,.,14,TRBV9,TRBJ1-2,CASSVGRGRYGYTF,TGTGCCAGCAGCGTCGGAAGGGGCAGATATGGCTACACCTTC
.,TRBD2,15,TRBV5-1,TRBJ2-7,CASSLRAGVSGEQYF,TGCGCCAGCAGCTTGAGGGCGGGAGTTAGCGGAGAGCAGTACTTC
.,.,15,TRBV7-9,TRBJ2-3,CASSSTDRSTDTQYF,TGTGCCAGCAGCTCAACCGACAGGTCAACAGATACGCAGTATTTT
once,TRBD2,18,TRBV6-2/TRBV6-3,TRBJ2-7,CASSRWTSGRAGPYEQYF,TGTGCCAGCAGTCGTTGGACTAGCGGGAGGGCCGGACCCTACGAGCAGTACTTC
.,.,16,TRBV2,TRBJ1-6,CASSSRGTIGNSPLHF,TGTGCCAGCAGTAGTCGGGGTACTATCGGCAATTCACCCCTCCACTTT
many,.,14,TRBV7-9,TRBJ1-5,CASSLGTGNQPQHF,TGTGCCAGCAGCTTAGGGACAGGCAATCAGCCCCAGCATTTT
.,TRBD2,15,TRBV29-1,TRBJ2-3,CSVLREVRSTDTQYF,TGCAGCGTTTTGCGGGAGGTCCGTAGCACAGATACGCAGTATTTT
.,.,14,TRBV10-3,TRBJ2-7,CAISTATEPYEQYF,TGTGCCATCAGCACCGCGACTGAACCCTACGAGCAGTACTTC
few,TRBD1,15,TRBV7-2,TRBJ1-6,CASSFGQGGNSPLHF,TGTGCCAGCAGCTTCGGACAGGGCGGTAATTCACCCCTCCACTTT
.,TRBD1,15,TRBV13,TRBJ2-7,CASSLRGQGYYEQYF,TGTGCCAGCAGCTTAAGGGGACAGGGGTACTACGAGCAGTACTTC
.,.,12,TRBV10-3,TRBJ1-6,CAIGQDNSPLHF,TGTGCCATCGGACAAGATAATTCACCCCTCCACTTT
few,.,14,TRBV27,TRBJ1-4,CASSPQGLGEKLFF,TGTGCCAGCAGTCCACAGGGTCTGGGAGAAAAACTGTTTTTT
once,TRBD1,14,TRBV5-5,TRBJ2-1,CASSLGTGGHEQFF,TGTGCCAGCAGCTTAGGGACAGGGGGACATGAGCAGTTCTTC
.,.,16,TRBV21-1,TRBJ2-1,CASSKAGSVGSNEQFF,TGTGCCAGCAGCAAAGCTGGGTCCGTCGGGTCCAATGAGCAGTTCTTC
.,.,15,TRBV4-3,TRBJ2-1,CASSQEPTAYNEQFF,TGCGCCAGCAGCCAAGAACCTACAGCCTACAATGAGCAGTTCTTC
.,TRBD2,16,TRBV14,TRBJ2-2,CASSLGLAGVTGELFF,TGTGCCAGCAGCCTCGGACTAGCGGGAGTTACCGGGGAGCTGTTTTTT
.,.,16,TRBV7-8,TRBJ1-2,CASSLRAGLHNYGYTF,TGTGCCAGCAGCTTAAGGGCGGGGCTCCATAACTATGGCTACACCTTC
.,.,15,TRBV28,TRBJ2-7,CASSGGSMLAYEQYF,TGTGCCAGCAGCGGCGGGTCGATGCTAGCTTACGAGCAGTACTTC
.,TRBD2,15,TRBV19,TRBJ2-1,CASSITVASGNEQFF,TGTGCCAGTAGTATAACCGTGGCTAGCGGGAATGAGCAGTTCTTC
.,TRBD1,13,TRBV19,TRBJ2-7,CASSATGAYEQYF,TGTGCCAGTAGTGCGACAGGGGCCTACGAGCAGTACTTC
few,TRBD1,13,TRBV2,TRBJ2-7,CASRSGQKYEQYF,TGTGCCAGCAGGTCGGGACAGAAATACGAGCAGTACTTC
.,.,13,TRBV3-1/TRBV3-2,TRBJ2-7,CASSQDPQGRQYF,TGTGCCAGCAGCCAAGACCCACAGGGAAGGCAGTACTTC
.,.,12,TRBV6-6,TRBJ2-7,CASRPSGGEQYF,TGTGCCAGCAGACCGAGCGGTGGGGAGCAGTACTTC
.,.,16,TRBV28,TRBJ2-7,CASSSTQGLGGHEQYF,TGTGCCAGCAGCTCCACTCAGGGGTTGGGTGGCCACGAGCAGTACTTC